These T cell receptor beta chains were read from a single sample in a study of OX40 agonist ivuxolimab in advanced cancers. Repertoires were generated with immunoSEQ multiplex PCR, while TCRdb's copy carries only in-frame clones and drops some. The sample lists more than 70,000 clones; approximately 84% were seen once. The sequencing here drew on CD4+ or CD8+ T cells sorted from blood, taken in a trial of the OX40 agonist ivuxolimab. These receptors originate from an adult with an advanced solid tumor such as melanoma, head and neck, liver or kidney cancer. CDR3s leave out the opening cysteine and the closing phenylalanine or tryptophan. The order of the fields is CDR3 protein, J gene, V gene.

CDR3aa: ASSLRGVSGNTIY
j_gene: TRBJ1-3
v_gene: TRBV5-6

CDR3aa: ASSLASGTALRNEQF
j_gene: TRBJ2-1
v_gene: TRBV27

CDR3aa: ASSLVGTPSRGEQF
j_gene: TRBJ2-1
v_gene: TRBV5-6

CDR3aa: ASSLTSGGTGELF
j_gene: TRBJ2-2
v_gene: TRBV5-4

CDR3aa: ATKRGGLVNEQF
j_gene: TRBJ2-1
v_gene: TRBV19

CDR3aa: ASSSRDSYNEQF
j_gene: TRBJ2-1
v_gene: TRBV7-2

CDR3aa: ASSPMGLAGGFAKNIQY
j_gene: TRBJ2-4
v_gene: TRBV28

CDR3aa: ASSPGLAGGTFSYEQY
j_gene: TRBJ2-7
v_gene: TRBV7-9

CDR3aa: ASSLRQSRENEQF
j_gene: TRBJ2-1
v_gene: TRBV5-1

CDR3aa: ASSPRWGRRSSGNIIY
j_gene: TRBJ1-3
v_gene: TRBV7-2

CDR3aa: ASRGTGGSGEQY
j_gene: TRBJ2-7
v_gene: TRBV5-4

CDR3aa: ASSPVASGGHSTDTQY
j_gene: TRBJ2-3
v_gene: TRBV7-2

CDR3aa: SAGIDTQY
j_gene: TRBJ2-3
v_gene: TRBV20-1

CDR3aa: ASSDSGLAGYTDTQY
j_gene: TRBJ2-3
v_gene: TRBV10-2

CDR3aa: ASSPTSGGGNEQF
j_gene: TRBJ2-1
v_gene: TRBV5-4

CDR3aa: SAGTSGINEQF
j_gene: TRBJ2-1
v_gene: TRBV29-1

CDR3aa: ASSLPIAGANNEQF
j_gene: TRBJ2-1
v_gene: TRBV28

CDR3aa: ASSLGNLGEKLF
j_gene: TRBJ1-4
v_gene: TRBV5-1

CDR3aa: ASSLVGRGMNGYT
j_gene: TRBJ1-2
v_gene: TRBV7-2

CDR3aa: ASKQEGHQETQY
j_gene: TRBJ2-5
v_gene: TRBV21-1

CDR3aa: ASSHRVDSPLH
j_gene: TRBJ1-6
v_gene: TRBV6-5

CDR3aa: ASSDSGTGQSGANVLT
j_gene: TRBJ2-6
v_gene: TRBV11-2

CDR3aa: ATPGLGYGYT
j_gene: TRBJ1-2
v_gene: TRBV7-9

CDR3aa: ASSHLASTDTQY
j_gene: TRBJ2-3
v_gene: TRBV2

CDR3aa: ASSSRGLPPHEQY
j_gene: TRBJ2-7
v_gene: TRBV19

CDR3aa: ASSQRGWDEQF
j_gene: TRBJ2-1
v_gene: TRBV4-1

CDR3aa: ASSDGNYGYT
j_gene: TRBJ1-2
v_gene: TRBV25-1

CDR3aa: ASSDAAGASGELF
j_gene: TRBJ2-2
v_gene: TRBV25-1

CDR3aa: ASSGQQSNQPQH
j_gene: TRBJ1-5
v_gene: TRBV2

CDR3aa: ATRGVADTQY
j_gene: TRBJ2-3
v_gene: TRBV9

CDR3aa: ASSIEGQRSNQPQH
j_gene: TRBJ1-5
v_gene: TRBV19

CDR3aa: ASSEAGDRGRLGTDTQY
j_gene: TRBJ2-3
v_gene: TRBV6-1

CDR3aa: ASSWDRTGSTYGYT
j_gene: TRBJ1-2
v_gene: TRBV5-5

CDR3aa: ATTRGGLNEKLF
j_gene: TRBJ1-4
v_gene: TRBV15

CDR3aa: ASSPAGTATNEKLF
j_gene: TRBJ1-4
v_gene: TRBV18

CDR3aa: ASSPRASSGGTDTQY
j_gene: TRBJ2-3
v_gene: TRBV7-3

CDR3aa: ASIHEASGSQPYEQY
j_gene: TRBJ2-7
v_gene: TRBV19

CDR3aa: ASSYSSGGQPQH
j_gene: TRBJ1-5
v_gene: TRBV6-5

CDR3aa: ASSVGQGASFYNEQF
j_gene: TRBJ2-1
v_gene: TRBV9

CDR3aa: ASSRALAGFSYNEQF
j_gene: TRBJ2-1
v_gene: TRBV27

CDR3aa: ASSFRWSNYGYT
j_gene: TRBJ1-2
v_gene: TRBV28

CDR3aa: ASIYDLNTGELF
j_gene: TRBJ2-2
v_gene: TRBV2

CDR3aa: ASSSGTATPEAF
j_gene: TRBJ1-1
v_gene: TRBV6-6

CDR3aa: ASSIQGGGYT
j_gene: TRBJ1-2
v_gene: TRBV6-6

CDR3aa: ASSVWQGSGYT
j_gene: TRBJ1-2
v_gene: TRBV25-1

CDR3aa: ASSLTGVGTEAF
j_gene: TRBJ1-1
v_gene: TRBV5-1

CDR3aa: ASSQDQTNYGYT
j_gene: TRBJ1-2
v_gene: TRBV4-1

CDR3aa: ASSLGQGRNQPQH
j_gene: TRBJ1-5
v_gene: TRBV7-8

CDR3aa: ASSSDRVRTGELF
j_gene: TRBJ2-2
v_gene: TRBV5-4

CDR3aa: ASSLDPFRGKAYNEQF
j_gene: TRBJ2-1
v_gene: TRBV11-2